This paragraph covers one T cell receptor beta chain sequence. The antigen is undetermined. These data belong to a study of cytomegalovirus exposure and HLA in healthy donors. Findings of the study overall: In a later analysis, parvovirus B19, influenza, CMV and Epstein-Barr virus appeared linked to several top co-occurrence clusters. TRBV6-2, TRBV6-3 and some other V segments were excluded as indistinguishable.

Both 60 Vbeta primers and 13 Jbeta primers went into the PCR. TCRdb keeps only in-frame clones here, not all; method: immunoSEQ multiplex PCR. The ten most abundant clones cover roughly 3.3% of a sample with 40,000 or so clones. V trimming: 8 bases; J trimming: 1 base; junction bases outside the gene matches: 4. Germline V gives CDR1 SGHAT, CDR2 FQNNGV. The length of the CDR3 is 14 residues. The V and J genes are TRBV11-2 and TRBJ2-2; TRBD1 aligns across 7 bases. The sequenced material came from PBMCs. The receptor was derived from a woman aged 30 to 39 in good health and CMV-seropositive. The CDR3 region has the DNA TGTGCCAGCTTGAGGGGGCTGAACACCGGGGAGCTGTTTTTT. Amino acids: CASLRGLNTGELFF.